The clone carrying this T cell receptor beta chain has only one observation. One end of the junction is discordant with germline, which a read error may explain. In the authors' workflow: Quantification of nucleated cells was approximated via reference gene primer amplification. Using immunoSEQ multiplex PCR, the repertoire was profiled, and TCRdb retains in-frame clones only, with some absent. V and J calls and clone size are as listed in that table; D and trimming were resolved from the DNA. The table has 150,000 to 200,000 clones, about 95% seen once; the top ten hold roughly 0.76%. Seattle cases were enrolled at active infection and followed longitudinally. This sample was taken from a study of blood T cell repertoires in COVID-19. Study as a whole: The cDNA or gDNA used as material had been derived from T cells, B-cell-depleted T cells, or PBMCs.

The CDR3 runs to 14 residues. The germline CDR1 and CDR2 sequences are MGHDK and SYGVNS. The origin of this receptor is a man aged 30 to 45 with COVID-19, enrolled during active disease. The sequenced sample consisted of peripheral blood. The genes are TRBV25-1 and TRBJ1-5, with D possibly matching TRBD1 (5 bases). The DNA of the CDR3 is TGTGCCAGCAGTGACAGGGTTAGCAGTCAGCCCCAGCATTTT. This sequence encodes CASSDRVSSQPQHF.